This T cell receptor (beta chain) was sequenced during a study of blood T cells in healthy people across ages. Through a sample-barcoded 5' primer and a J-beta primer mix, a second PCR was run for roughly 7 to 11 cycles. TCRdb recomputed calls from the 5' RACE reads with MiXCR, one row per CDR3 protein. Seen here are hundreds of thousands of distinct CDR3 sequences, under 65% observed once, and the top ten hold more than 35%. Trimming left V 1 base short and J 4 bases short, with 13 bases between. This CDR3 has 15 residues. Only a few counts were recorded for this clonotype. Material for sequencing was blood. The rearrangement links TRBV12-3 or TRBV12-4 to TRBJ1-2; possibly TRBD1 for D (5 bases). The clonotype was recovered from a man aged 60-69 years in good health. DNA for the CDR3: TGTGCCAGCAGTTTAGGGGGCAGGTTTGGCTATGGCTACACCTTC. Its translation is CASSLGGRFGYGYTF.